These T cell receptor beta chains were read from a single sample in a study of cytomegalovirus exposure and HLA in healthy donors. Only in-frame clones appear in the TCRdb table, and some are missing; sequencing was by immunoSEQ multiplex PCR. The table records under 200,000 clones, approximately 85% of them present only once. Sample: PBMCs. The receptors were gathered from a girl aged 2 to 9 in good health and CMV-seropositive. The conserved cysteine and the conserved F or W are not part of the CDR3 here. D genes are given only for firm matches.

CDR3aa: ASSIRSSSYNEQF; d_gene: -; v_gene: TRBV5-1; len: 13
CDR3aa: ASSVGVGGPQGRNTEAF; d_gene: -; v_gene: TRBV9; len: 17
CDR3aa: ASSLYGGGDEQY; d_gene: -; v_gene: TRBV27; len: 12
CDR3aa: ASSLTGDGTDTQY; d_gene: TRBD1; v_gene: TRBV10-1; len: 13
CDR3aa: AWSTQGDEQF; d_gene: TRBD1; v_gene: TRBV30; len: 10
CDR3aa: ASSPGGESNQPQH; d_gene: -; v_gene: TRBV18; len: 13
CDR3aa: ASSWVRGVVYNEQF; d_gene: -; v_gene: TRBV4-2; len: 14
CDR3aa: ASSYRGRLNTEAF; d_gene: TRBD1; v_gene: TRBV6-5; len: 13
CDR3aa: ASTLIQGPYNEQF; d_gene: TRBD1; v_gene: TRBV7-2; len: 13
CDR3aa: ATRLETYSNQPQH; d_gene: -; v_gene: TRBV19; len: 13
CDR3aa: ASSIDKRLAGVQY; d_gene: TRBD2; v_gene: TRBV19; len: 13
CDR3aa: ASSQDGGLAGGGGANVLT; d_gene: TRBD2; v_gene: TRBV4-1; len: 18
CDR3aa: ASSPYSYNEQF; d_gene: -; v_gene: TRBV9; len: 11
CDR3aa: ASSGQGGGNQPQH; d_gene: TRBD1; v_gene: TRBV27; len: 13
CDR3aa: ASSPTGNTIY; d_gene: -; v_gene: TRBV7-9; len: 10
CDR3aa: ASSYFPWGEQF; d_gene: -; v_gene: TRBV6-5; len: 11
CDR3aa: ASRRQGLGGNTIY; d_gene: TRBD1; v_gene: TRBV2; len: 13
CDR3aa: ASSVTGTGGLNEKLF; d_gene: TRBD1; v_gene: TRBV5-4; len: 15
CDR3aa: AISSHSAYNEQF; d_gene: -; v_gene: TRBV10-3; len: 12